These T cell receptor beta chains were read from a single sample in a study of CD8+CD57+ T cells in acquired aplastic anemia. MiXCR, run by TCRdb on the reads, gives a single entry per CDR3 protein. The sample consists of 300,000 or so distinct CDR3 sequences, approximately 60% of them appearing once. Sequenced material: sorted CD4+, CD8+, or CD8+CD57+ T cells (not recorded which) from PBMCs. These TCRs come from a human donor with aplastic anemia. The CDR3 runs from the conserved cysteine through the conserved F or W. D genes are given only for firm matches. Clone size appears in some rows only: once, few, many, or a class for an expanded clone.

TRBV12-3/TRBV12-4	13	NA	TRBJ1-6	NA	CASSLGHTPPLHF	TGTGCCAGCAGTTTAGGCCATACACCACCCCTCCACTTT
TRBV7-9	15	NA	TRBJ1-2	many	CASSFQTGAHYGHTF	TGTGCCAGCAGCTTTCAAACAGGAGCTCACTATGGCCACACCTTC
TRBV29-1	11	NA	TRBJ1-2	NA	CSVEGRDGYTF	TGCAGCGTTGAAGGCAGGGATGGCTACACCTTC
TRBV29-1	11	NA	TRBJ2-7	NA	CSATYNREQYF	TGCAGTGCTACTTATAATCGCGAGCAGTACTTC
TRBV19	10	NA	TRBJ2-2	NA	CASCCGELFF	TGTGCCAGTTGTTGCGGGGAGCTGTTTTTT
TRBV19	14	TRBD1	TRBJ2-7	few	CATTPGQGTYEQYF	TGTGCCACTACGCCGGGACAGGGCACCTACGAGCAGTACTTC
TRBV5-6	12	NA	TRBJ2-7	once	CASSSVAHEQYF	TGTGCCAGCAGCTCGGTGGCCCACGAGCAGTACTTC
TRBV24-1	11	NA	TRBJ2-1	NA	CATGAENEQFF	TGTGCCACCGGGGCCGAGAATGAGCAGTTCTTC
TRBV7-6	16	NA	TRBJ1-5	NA	CASSLAGRGFNQPQHF	TGTGCCAGCAGCTTAGCGGGGAGGGGGTTCAATCAGCCCCAGCATTTT
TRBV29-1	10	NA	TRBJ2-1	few	CSVESDEQFF	TGCAGCGTTGAATCAGACGAGCAGTTCTTC
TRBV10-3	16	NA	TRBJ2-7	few	CAISEFEGRSSYEQYF	TGTGCCATCAGTGAATTTGAGGGCAGGTCCTCCTACGAGCAGTACTTC
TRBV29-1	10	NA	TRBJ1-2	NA	CSVEGDGYTF	TGCAGCGTTGAAGGGGACGGCTACACCTTC
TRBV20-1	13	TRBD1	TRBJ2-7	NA	CSTFWGRGPEQYF	TGCAGTACTTTTTGGGGCAGGGGGCCCGAGCAGTACTTC
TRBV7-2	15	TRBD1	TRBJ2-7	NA	CASSPGQGVFHEQYF	TGTGCCAGCAGCCCAGGACAGGGGGTTTTCCACGAGCAGTACTTC
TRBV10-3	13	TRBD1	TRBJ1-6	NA	CAISRDRGSPLHF	TGTGCCATCAGCCGGGACAGAGGTTCACCCCTCCACTTT
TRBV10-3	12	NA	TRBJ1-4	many	CAISESSEKLFF	TGTGCCATCAGTGAGTCATCGGAAAAACTGTTTTTT
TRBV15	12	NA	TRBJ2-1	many	CATSRVRGEQFF	TGTGCCACCAGCAGAGTGAGGGGTGAGCAGTTCTTC
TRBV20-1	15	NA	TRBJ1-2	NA	CSARVQDYRDYGYTF	TGCAGTGCTAGAGTACAGGACTACAGGGACTATGGCTACACCTTC
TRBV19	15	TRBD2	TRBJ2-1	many	CASSPGLAGVGEQFF	TGTGCCAGTAGTCCGGGACTAGCGGGAGTTGGTGAGCAGTTCTTC
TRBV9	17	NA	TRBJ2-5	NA	CASSDRSGLDLGETQYF	TGTGCCAGCAGCGACAGGTCGGGACTGGACTTGGGAGAGACCCAGTACTTC
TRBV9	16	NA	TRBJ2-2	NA	CASSVEGGTISGELFF	TGTGCCAGCAGCGTAGAAGGGGGGACTATCTCCGGGGAGCTGTTTTTT
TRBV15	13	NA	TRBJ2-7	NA	CATSSEQGYEQYF	TGTGCCACCAGCAGCGAACAGGGCTACGAGCAGTACTTC
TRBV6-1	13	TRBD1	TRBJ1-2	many	CASRADRVSGYTF	TGTGCCAGCAGAGCCGACAGGGTTAGTGGCTACACCTTC
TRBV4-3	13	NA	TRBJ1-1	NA	CASTRGANTEAFF	TGCGCCAGCACTAGGGGCGCGAACACTGAAGCTTTCTTT